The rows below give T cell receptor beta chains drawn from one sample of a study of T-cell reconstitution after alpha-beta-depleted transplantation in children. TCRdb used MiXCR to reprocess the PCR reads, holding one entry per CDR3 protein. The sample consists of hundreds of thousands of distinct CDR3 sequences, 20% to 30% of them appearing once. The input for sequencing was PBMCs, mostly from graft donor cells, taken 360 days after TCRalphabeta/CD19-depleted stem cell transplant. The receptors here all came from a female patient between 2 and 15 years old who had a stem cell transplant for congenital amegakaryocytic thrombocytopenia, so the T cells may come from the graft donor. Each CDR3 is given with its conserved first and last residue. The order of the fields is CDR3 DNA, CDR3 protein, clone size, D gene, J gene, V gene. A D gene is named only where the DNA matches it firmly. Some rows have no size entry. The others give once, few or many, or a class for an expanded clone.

CDR3nt: TGTGCCAGCAGCCGACAGGGAAGCAATCAGCCCCAGCATTTT
CDR3aa: CASSRQGSNQPQHF
abundance: few
d_gene: TRBD1
j_gene: TRBJ1-5
v_gene: TRBV6-2/TRBV6-3

CDR3nt: TGTGCCAGCAGTTTAAGATTGTCGTGGGATACGCAGTATTTT
CDR3aa: CASSLRLSWDTQYF
abundance: few
d_gene: -
j_gene: TRBJ2-3
v_gene: TRBV12-3/TRBV12-4

CDR3nt: TGCAGTGTGCAAGCGTGGGGTGCAGATACGCAGTATTTT
CDR3aa: CSVQAWGADTQYF
abundance: -
d_gene: -
j_gene: TRBJ2-3
v_gene: TRBV20-1

CDR3nt: TGTGCCAGCAGCTCCACTGGACAGGGCTTGAACACTGAAGCTTTCTTT
CDR3aa: CASSSTGQGLNTEAFF
abundance: few
d_gene: TRBD1
j_gene: TRBJ1-1
v_gene: TRBV12-3/TRBV12-4

CDR3nt: TGTGCTAGTGGTTTGAAGGCCAATGAGCAGTTCTTC
CDR3aa: CASGLKANEQFF
abundance: -
d_gene: -
j_gene: TRBJ2-1
v_gene: TRBV12-5

CDR3nt: TGTGCCAGCTCACCCTACCCAGGCACAGATACGCAGTATTTT
CDR3aa: CASSPYPGTDTQYF
abundance: few
d_gene: -
j_gene: TRBJ2-3
v_gene: TRBV18

CDR3nt: TGTGCCAGCAGCCGGATCGCGGGACAGGGAGGGGAGACCCAGTACTTC
CDR3aa: CASSRIAGQGGETQYF
abundance: -
d_gene: TRBD1
j_gene: TRBJ2-5
v_gene: TRBV4-2

CDR3nt: TGCGTCAGCGGCGCATCGACTAGCGGGAACCAAGAGACCCAGTACTTC
CDR3aa: CVSGASTSGNQETQYF
abundance: -
d_gene: TRBD2
j_gene: TRBJ2-5
v_gene: TRBV5-1

CDR3nt: TGCAGTGCTAGCGAAACAGGAGCAGGAGGCTACACCTTC
CDR3aa: CSASETGAGGYTF
abundance: once
d_gene: -
j_gene: TRBJ1-2
v_gene: TRBV20-1

CDR3nt: TGTGCCTCCGAAAGGGGTGCTGGGGCCAACGTCCTGACTTTC
CDR3aa: CASERGAGANVLTF
abundance: few
d_gene: -
j_gene: TRBJ2-6
v_gene: TRBV12-3/TRBV12-4

CDR3nt: TGTGCCAGCTCACTACGCAGAGGGGCAGATACGCAGTATTTT
CDR3aa: CASSLRRGADTQYF
abundance: few
d_gene: -
j_gene: TRBJ2-3
v_gene: TRBV18

CDR3nt: TGCAGTGCCTCATCGCAGAGGGCCCTTAGCTATGGCTACACCTTC
CDR3aa: CSASSQRALSYGYTF
abundance: -
d_gene: -
j_gene: TRBJ1-2
v_gene: TRBV20-1

CDR3nt: TGTGCCAGCAGTCGGCTAGCCTACAATGAGCAGTTCTTC
CDR3aa: CASSRLAYNEQFF
abundance: -
d_gene: -
j_gene: TRBJ2-1
v_gene: TRBV3-1

CDR3nt: TGTGCCAGCAGTTTCCGCACCAGAGGTAGTGAAAAACTGTTTTTT
CDR3aa: CASSFRTRGSEKLFF
abundance: few
d_gene: -
j_gene: TRBJ1-4
v_gene: TRBV28

CDR3nt: TGTGCCAGCAGCTTATCTCAGACTAGCGGAGTCCACAATGAGCAGTTCTTC
CDR3aa: CASSLSQTSGVHNEQFF
abundance: -
d_gene: TRBD2
j_gene: TRBJ2-1
v_gene: TRBV11-2

CDR3nt: TGTGCCAGCAGCGTGACTGGGACAAACATTCAGTACTTC
CDR3aa: CASSVTGTNIQYF
abundance: -
d_gene: -
j_gene: TRBJ2-4
v_gene: TRBV11-2

CDR3nt: TGTGCCAGCAGTGAGATGGACAGGGGGGAGCAGGAGCAGTTCTTC
CDR3aa: CASSEMDRGEQEQFF
abundance: many
d_gene: TRBD1
j_gene: TRBJ2-1
v_gene: TRBV28

CDR3nt: TGCAGTGCTAGTAGTAGGATTAATGAAAAACTGTTTTTT
CDR3aa: CSASSRINEKLFF
abundance: few
d_gene: -
j_gene: TRBJ1-4
v_gene: TRBV20-1

CDR3nt: TGTGCCAGCAGCTTGGGCCCGACAGGGTACGAGCAGTACTTC
CDR3aa: CASSLGPTGYEQYF
abundance: -
d_gene: TRBD1
j_gene: TRBJ2-7
v_gene: TRBV5-4

CDR3nt: TGTGCCAGCAGAACATTTTCTCGAGGGGTGGGAAACGAGCAGTACTTC
CDR3aa: CASRTFSRGVGNEQYF
abundance: -
d_gene: -
j_gene: TRBJ2-7
v_gene: TRBV28

CDR3nt: TGCAGTGCTTACCAGGGACTCAACACTGAAGCTTTCTTT
CDR3aa: CSAYQGLNTEAFF
abundance: -
d_gene: -
j_gene: TRBJ1-1
v_gene: TRBV20-1

CDR3nt: TGCAGTGCCTTCGGTGGGACAGGGAACTACGAGCAGTACTTC
CDR3aa: CSAFGGTGNYEQYF
abundance: many
d_gene: TRBD1
j_gene: TRBJ2-7
v_gene: TRBV20-1

CDR3nt: TGTGCCAGCAGTTTATTCGGTGGGAGGGGCACAGATACGCAGTATTTT
CDR3aa: CASSLFGGRGTDTQYF
abundance: few
d_gene: TRBD2
j_gene: TRBJ2-3
v_gene: TRBV28

CDR3nt: TGTGCCAGCCGGGGCACCGATATGAACACCGGGGAGCTGTTTTTT
CDR3aa: CASRGTDMNTGELFF
abundance: -
d_gene: -
j_gene: TRBJ2-2
v_gene: TRBV12-3/TRBV12-4

CDR3nt: TGCAGCGTTGTGGACAGGGGCTCCTACAATGAGCAGTTCTTC
CDR3aa: CSVVDRGSYNEQFF
abundance: -
d_gene: TRBD1
j_gene: TRBJ2-1
v_gene: TRBV29-1

CDR3nt: TGTGCCATCAGTCCAGGGGGGACCGGGGAGCTGTTTTTT
CDR3aa: CAISPGGTGELFF
abundance: -
d_gene: -
j_gene: TRBJ2-2
v_gene: TRBV10-3

CDR3nt: TGCAGTGCTAGAGATAGTGTTTCCAATGAGCAGTTCTTC
CDR3aa: CSARDSVSNEQFF
abundance: few
d_gene: -
j_gene: TRBJ2-1
v_gene: TRBV20-1

CDR3nt: TGTGCCAGCAGTTACCTGGACGGGCACGTCGGCTACACCTTC
CDR3aa: CASSYLDGHVGYTF
abundance: -
d_gene: -
j_gene: TRBJ1-2
v_gene: TRBV12-3/TRBV12-4

CDR3nt: TGCGCCAGCAGCTTAGCGGTAACCGGGGAGCTGTTTTTT
CDR3aa: CASSLAVTGELFF
abundance: many
d_gene: -
j_gene: TRBJ2-2
v_gene: TRBV5-1

CDR3nt: TGTGCCAGCAGCTTGGTAGGGAGGAATGACAATGAGCAGTTCTTC
CDR3aa: CASSLVGRNDNEQFF
abundance: few
d_gene: -
j_gene: TRBJ2-1
v_gene: TRBV5-5

CDR3nt: TGTGCCAGCAGCTTAGGGTCCTACAATGAGCAGTTCTTC
CDR3aa: CASSLGSYNEQFF
abundance: many
d_gene: -
j_gene: TRBJ2-1
v_gene: TRBV5-1

CDR3nt: TGTGCCAGCATCAAGGGCGGAGCCTACGAGCAGTACTTC
CDR3aa: CASIKGGAYEQYF
abundance: few
d_gene: -
j_gene: TRBJ2-7
v_gene: TRBV28

CDR3nt: TGTGCCAGCAGTTTATATGGCGGCCTGGACCAGCATTTT
CDR3aa: CASSLYGGLDQHF
abundance: -
d_gene: -
j_gene: TRBJ1-5
v_gene: TRBV27